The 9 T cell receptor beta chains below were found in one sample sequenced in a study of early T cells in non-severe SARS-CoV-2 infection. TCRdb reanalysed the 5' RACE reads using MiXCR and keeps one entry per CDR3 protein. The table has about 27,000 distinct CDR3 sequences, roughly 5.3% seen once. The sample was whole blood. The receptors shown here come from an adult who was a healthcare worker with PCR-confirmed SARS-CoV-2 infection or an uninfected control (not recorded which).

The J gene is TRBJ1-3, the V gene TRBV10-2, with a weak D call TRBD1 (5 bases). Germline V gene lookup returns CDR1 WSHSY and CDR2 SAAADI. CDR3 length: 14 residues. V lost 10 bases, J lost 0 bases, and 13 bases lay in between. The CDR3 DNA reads TGCGCCACCCGCCCGACAGTCTCTGGAAACACCATATATTTT. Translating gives CATRPTVSGNTIYF.

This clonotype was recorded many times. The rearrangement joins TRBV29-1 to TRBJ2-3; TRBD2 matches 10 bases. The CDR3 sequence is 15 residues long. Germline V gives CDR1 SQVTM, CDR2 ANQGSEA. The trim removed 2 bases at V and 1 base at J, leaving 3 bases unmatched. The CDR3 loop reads CSVESGGAGTDTQYF. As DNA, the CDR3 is TGCAGCGTTGAAAGCGGGGGGGCCGGCACAGATACGCAGTATTTT.

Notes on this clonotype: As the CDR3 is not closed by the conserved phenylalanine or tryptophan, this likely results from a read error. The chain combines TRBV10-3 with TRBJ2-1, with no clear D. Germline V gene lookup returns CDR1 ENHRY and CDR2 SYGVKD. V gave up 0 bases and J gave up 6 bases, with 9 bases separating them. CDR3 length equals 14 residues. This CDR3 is CAISESYESNEQFS. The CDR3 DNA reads TGTGCCATCAGTGAGTCGTATGAAAGCAATGAGCAGTTCTCC.

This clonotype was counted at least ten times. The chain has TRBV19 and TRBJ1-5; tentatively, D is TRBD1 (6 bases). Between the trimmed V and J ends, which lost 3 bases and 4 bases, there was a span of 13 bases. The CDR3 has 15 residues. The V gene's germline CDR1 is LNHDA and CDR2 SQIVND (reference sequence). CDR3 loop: CASSIVTGINQPQHF. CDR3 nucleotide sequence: TGTGCCAGTAGTATTGTAACAGGGATAAATCAGCCCCAGCATTTT.

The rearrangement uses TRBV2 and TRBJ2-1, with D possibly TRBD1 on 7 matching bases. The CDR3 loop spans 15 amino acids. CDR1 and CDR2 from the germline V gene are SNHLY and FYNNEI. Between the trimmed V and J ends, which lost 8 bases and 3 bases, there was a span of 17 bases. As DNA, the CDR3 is TGTGCCAGCTGGAAGGAGGGGGCAGGCTACAATGAGCAGTTCTTC. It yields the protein CASWKEGAGYNEQFF.

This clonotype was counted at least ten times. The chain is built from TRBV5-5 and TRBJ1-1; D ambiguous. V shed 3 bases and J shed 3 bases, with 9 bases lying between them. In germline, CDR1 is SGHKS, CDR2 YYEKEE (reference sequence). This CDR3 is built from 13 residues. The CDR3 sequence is CASSWVEDTEAFF. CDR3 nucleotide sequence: TGTGCCAGCAGCTGGGTTGAGGACACTGAAGCTTTCTTT.

CDR3 loop: CASSEWTGGFADTQYF. DNA for the CDR3: TGTGCCAGCAGCGAATGGACAGGGGGCTTCGCAGATACGCAGTATTTT. The chain carries TRBV9 and TRBJ2-3, with 11 bases aligning to TRBD1. This CDR3 is built from 16 residues. CDR1 and CDR2 from the germline V gene are SGDLS and YYNGEE. V shed 3 bases and J 4 bases; nucleotides not matched to a gene: 7.

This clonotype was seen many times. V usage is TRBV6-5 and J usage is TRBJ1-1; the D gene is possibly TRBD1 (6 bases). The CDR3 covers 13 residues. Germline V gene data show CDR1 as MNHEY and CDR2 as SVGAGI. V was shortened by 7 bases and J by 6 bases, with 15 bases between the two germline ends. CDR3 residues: CASTRGARAEAFF. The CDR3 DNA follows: TGTGCCAGCACTCGGGGGGCTAGGGCTGAAGCTTTCTTT.

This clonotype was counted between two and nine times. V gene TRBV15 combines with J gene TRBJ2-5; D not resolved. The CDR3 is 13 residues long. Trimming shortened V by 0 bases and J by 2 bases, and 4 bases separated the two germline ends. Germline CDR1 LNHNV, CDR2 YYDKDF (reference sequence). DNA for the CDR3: TGTGCCACCAGCAGAGATCAGCAAGAGACCCAGTACTTC. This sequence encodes CATSRDQQETQYF.